The clone carrying this TCR beta chain has ten or more counts. Its antigen is not known. J was trimmed by 4 bases and V by 2 bases; bases with no gene match: 7. Germline CDR1 is KGHDR and CDR2 is SFDVKD. The CDR3 length is 16 residues. TCR alpha and TCR beta cDNA libraries with sample barcodes and UMIs came from 5'RACE using constant-segment primers. One entry per CDR3 protein results from TCRdb running MiXCR on the 5' RACE reads. Here the sample spans roughly 400,000 distinct CDR3 sequences, roughly 18% being singletons. The data belong to a study of T-cell memory formation after mild COVID-19. Study overall: The two donors had largely donor-specific TCR clusters. Findings and limits, study-wide: Among clones peaking at day 37 in the second wave, SARS-CoV-2 specificity remained unconfirmed. Contracting clones from day 15 to 85 had balanced CD4/CD8; later expanders favoured CD4+.

This receptor was identified in a man between 18 and 35 years old who had mild COVID-19 (a few samples of this study predate the infection). Cell type and time point are not known. The sample comprised PBMCs or a T cell subset sorted from them (not recorded which). The rearrangement joins TRBV24-1 to TRBJ1-5; 7 bases are a match to TRBD1. The CDR3 sequence is CATSDSRTGANQPQHF. Here the CDR3 DNA reads TGTGCCACCAGTGATTCTAGGACAGGCGCTAATCAGCCCCAGCATTTT.